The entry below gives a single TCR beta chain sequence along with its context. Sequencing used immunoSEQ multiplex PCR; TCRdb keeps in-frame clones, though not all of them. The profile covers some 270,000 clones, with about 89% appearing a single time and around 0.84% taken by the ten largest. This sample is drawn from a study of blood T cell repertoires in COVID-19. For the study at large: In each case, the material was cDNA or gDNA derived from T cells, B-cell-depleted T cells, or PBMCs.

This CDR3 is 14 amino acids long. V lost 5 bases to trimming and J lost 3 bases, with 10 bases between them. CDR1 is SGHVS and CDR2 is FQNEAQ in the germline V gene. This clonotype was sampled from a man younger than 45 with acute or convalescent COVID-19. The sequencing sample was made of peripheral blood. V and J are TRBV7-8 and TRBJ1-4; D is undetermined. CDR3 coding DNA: TGTGCCAGCAGCCCTCGTGCGGCTAATGAAAAACTGTTTTTT. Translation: CASSPRAANEKLFF.